The 21 T cell receptor beta chains listed next were all sequenced from one sample in a study of metastatic and nonmetastatic thyroid tumors. Thyroid surgery was preceded by no treatment in any patient. TCRdb redid the clone calls on the PCR reads using MiXCR. The table includes about 93,000 clones, 10% to 15% detected once. Material: blood. These receptors originate from a female donor with papillary thyroid cancer or a benign thyroid nodule (not recorded which). Some clones in this sample may be carry-over from other donors' samples.

This clone was detected many times. This may be a read error, as it is one base from a much larger clone. The sample carries other DNA sequences with the same CDR3. The chain joins TRBV12-3 or TRBV12-4 to TRBJ1-1; no firm D call. The length of the CDR3 is 11 residues. CDR3 DNA sequence: TGTGCCAGCAGTTTCGTCACTGAGGCTTTCTTT. Translated: CASSFVTEAFF.

The chain has TRBV11-2 and TRBJ2-3; TRBD2 aligns across 8 bases. V was clipped by 5 bases and J by 4 bases; unmatched bases: 14. The CDR3 loop spans 17 amino acids. The germline CDR1 and CDR2 sequences are SGHAT and FQNNGV. The CDR3 DNA reads TGTGCCAGCAGCCCCCGCCCGGGGCGGGAGGTCTCAGATACGCAGTATTTT. It translates to CASSPRPGREVSDTQYF.

This clone was recorded many times. V gene TRBV6-2 or TRBV6-3 combines with J gene TRBJ2-5; TRBD2 agrees at 12 bases. The length of the CDR3 is 15 residues. The ends lost 6 bases at V and 4 bases at J; junction bases unmatched: 6. Germline lookup yields CDR1 MNHEY and CDR2 SVGEGT. CDR3 coding DNA: TGTGCCAGCAGCCGTCGACTAGCGGGAGTAGAGACCCAGTACTTC. Protein: CASSRRLAGVETQYF.

This clone was counted a single time. This chain connects TRBV30 to TRBJ2-6; 7 nucleotides line up with TRBD1. After removal of 6 bases from V and 1 base from J, the junction contained 9 bases not matched to a gene. This CDR3 has 16 residues. CDR1 and CDR2 (germline): GTSNPN, SVGIG (reference sequence). The CDR3 DNA reads as TGTGCCTGTATGAAAGAGGGGGCTTCTGGGGCCAACGTCCTGACTTTC. This gives the protein CACMKEGASGANVLTF.

This clone has ten or more counts. This chain links TRBV7-9 with TRBJ2-7; D may be TRBD2 (7 bases). The CDR3 is 15 amino acids. The germline CDR1 and CDR2 sequences are SEHNR and FQNEAQ (reference sequence). V gave up 5 bases and J gave up 5 bases, with 19 bases separating them. The CDR3 nucleotides read TGTGCCAGCAGCGCCTTCCGGGGGGCGGGGGACGAGCAGTACTTC. It encodes CASSAFRGAGDEQYF.

The genes are TRBV5-1 and TRBJ2-7; no reliable D call. CDR3 length: 13 residues. V was shortened by 0 bases and J by 5 bases, with 9 bases between the two germline ends. Germline values: CDR1 SGHRS, CDR2 YFSETQ. The CDR3 DNA is TGCGCCAGCAGCTTGGATTTTGGAAACGAGCAGTACTTC. Protein product: CASSLDFGNEQYF.

This clone has a count of ten or more. The chain joins TRBV4-1 to TRBJ1-2; 10 bases map to TRBD1. With V trimmed by 5 bases and J by 7 bases, 7 bases remained unmatched. Looked up from germline, CDR1 is MGHRA and CDR2 is YSYEKL. The CDR3 runs to 14 residues. Here the CDR3 DNA reads TGCGCCAGCAGCGACCGACAGGGGGCGCCTGGCTACACCTTC. Translated: CASSDRQGAPGYTF.

For the CDR3, the DNA is TGTGCCAGCGAGTGGGACGGGTCATGGGGGGGCGAGCAGTACTTC. Translation gives CASEWDGSWGGEQYF. V is TRBV6-1 and J is TRBJ2-7, with TRBD2 matching over 7 bases. V shed 8 bases and J 6 bases; nucleotides not matched to a gene: 16. CDR1 and CDR2 from the germline V gene are MNHNS and SASEGT. The CDR3 loop spans 15 amino acids.

With respect to this clone: This likely comes from a read error, as the CDR3 has no conserved phenylalanine or tryptophan at its end. This chain connects TRBV2 to TRBJ2-5, with D possibly TRBD2 on 6 matching bases. The germline V gene has CDR1 SNHLY and CDR2 FYNNEI. This CDR3 comprises 13 residues. The CDR3 region is CASSRDSQETQYL. The CDR3 DNA is TGTGCCAGCAGTCGGGACTCCCAAGAGACGCAGTACTTA.

This clone was seen many times. The chain employs TRBV12-5 and TRBJ1-1; D uncertain. Germline lookup yields CDR1 LGHNT and CDR2 FRNRAP. V was shortened by 4 bases and J by 1 base, with 4 bases between the two germline ends. The CDR3 is made up of 12 amino acids. The CDR3 DNA reads as TGTGCTAGTGGTTCAACGAACACTGAAGCTTTCTTT. As protein: CASGSTNTEAFF.

The rearrangement joins TRBV7-6 to TRBJ2-7, with 10 bases that match TRBD2. The CDR3 has 15 amino acids. V shed 5 bases, J shed 3 bases, and the junction held 7 bases outside the gene matches. Germline CDR1 reads SGHVS; CDR2 reads FNYEAQ. CDR3 DNA: TGTGCCAGCAGCCTAAGCGGGGGGGGCCTCTACGAGCAGTACTTC. This sequence encodes CASSLSGGGLYEQYF.

In its sample, this clone was seen many times. This chain links TRBV28 with TRBJ2-3; D uncertain. The V end lost 5 bases, the J end lost 3 bases, and 15 bases lay between the germline ends. The CDR3 length is 15 residues. Germline CDR1 and CDR2: MDHEN and SYDVKM. CDR3 loop: CASSPQMIATDTQYF. DNA for the CDR3: TGTGCCAGCAGTCCCCAGATGATTGCTACAGATACGCAGTATTTT.

This clone has ten or more counts. The V gene is TRBV27, the J gene TRBJ2-3; the D is unclear. V was trimmed by 6 bases and J by 7 bases, leaving 11 bases between them. CDR1 is MNHEY, CDR2 SMNVEV, per germline (reference sequence). The CDR3 contains 12 residues. The CDR3 sequence: CASSPRGNTQYF. CDR3 sequence (DNA): TGTGCCAGCAGCCCCCGTGGGAATACGCAGTATTTT.

Many counts were recorded for this clone. The sample has other DNA sequences that encode this CDR3 too. This chain uses TRBV7-6 with TRBJ2-1; D not resolved. V lost 1 base and J 14 bases, leaving 12 bases between the germline ends. CDR1 is SGHVS, CDR2 FNYEAQ, per germline. The CDR3 consists of 12 residues. The CDR3 sequence is CASSLEYGEEFF. The CDR3 bases are TGTGCCAGCAGCTTAGAGTATGGGGAAGAGTTCTTC.

This clone appeared many times. The J gene is TRBJ2-4, the V gene TRBV12-3 or TRBV12-4; maybe TRBD1 (5 bases). V was cut by 5 bases and J by 0 bases, with 8 bases left in between. The CDR3 consists of 14 residues. In nucleotides, the CDR3 is TGTGCCAGCAGTCGGACAATAGCCAAAAACATTCAGTACTTC. This translates into CASSRTIAKNIQYF.

This clone was counted ten times or more. DNA of the CDR3: TGTGCCAGCAGCCCCCCGGGGGCTGAAAAACTGTTTTTT. It is translated as CASSPPGAEKLFF. V usage is TRBV9 and J usage is TRBJ1-4, with D perhaps TRBD1 (6 bases). CDR1 is SGDLS and CDR2 is YYNGEE in the germline V gene. Trimming removed 4 bases at V and 7 bases at J, with 11 bases between. The CDR3 runs to 13 residues.

The V call is TRBV11-2, the J call TRBJ2-1; D call uncertain. V was pared by 1 base and J by 12 bases, with 10 bases between. This CDR3 is 12 amino acids long. Germline V gene lookup returns CDR1 SGHAT and CDR2 FQNNGV. CDR3 nucleotide sequence: TGTGCCAGCAGCTTAGGTGGGATCGGGCAGTTCTTC. Its protein product is CASSLGGIGQFF.

This clone has a count of ten or more. The V gene is TRBV15, the J gene TRBJ2-2, with 9 bases identical to TRBD2. The CDR3 consists of 17 residues. Germline CDR1 LNHNV, CDR2 YYDKDF (reference sequence). V dropped 0 bases and J dropped 5; count of bases not matched to a gene: 7. CDR3 sequence reads: CATSRDPSGIRTGELFF. The CDR3, as DNA: TGTGCCACCAGCAGAGATCCTAGCGGGATAAGAACCGGGGAGCTGTTTTTT.

The sample holds many counts of this clone. The chain employs TRBV5-1 and TRBJ2-7, with TRBD2 matching 11 bases. CDR1 is SGHRS and CDR2 is YFSETQ in the germline V gene. The CDR3 contains 15 residues. V lost 4 bases, J lost 4 bases, and 7 bases stayed unmatched. CDR3 amino acids: CASSPGRLAGYEQYF. The CDR3 DNA reads as TGCGCCAGCAGCCCCGGGAGACTAGCGGGATACGAGCAGTACTTC.

In this sample, this clone turned up many times. The gene calls are TRBV11-2 and TRBJ2-2; TRBD1 matches at 9 bases. This CDR3 is built from 15 residues. Germline V CDR1 and CDR2: SGHAT, FQNNGV. Trimming took 4 bases from V and 5 from J; bases not matched to a gene: 5. CDR3 sequence: CASSSGTGTTGELFF. The CDR3 nucleotides are TGTGCCAGCAGCTCCGGGACAGGGACGACCGGGGAGCTGTTTTTT.

This clone was seen many times. It may be a read error: a sequence one base away is much more abundant. The genes are TRBV6-1 and TRBJ1-1; weak D call: TRBD1 (6 bases). Germline CDR1 MNHNS, CDR2 SASEGT. The CDR3 spans 13 residues. In DNA form, the CDR3 reads TGTGCCAGCAGGGGGAGGGGGGTTACTGAAGCTCTCTTT. Encoded protein: CASRGRGVTEALF.